This is a list of T cell receptor beta chains from one sample in a study of control samples from healthy donors and cancer patients. TCRdb's table, derived via immunoSEQ multiplex PCR, lists solely in-frame clones and lacks some. The data hold roughly 450,000 clones, with 80% to 95% observed a single time. The specimen sequenced was PBMCs. The receptors derive from a man aged 40-49 years with head and neck cancer. Both conserved end residues are part of each CDR3. The D gene is left open where the match is weak. Rows may omit the clone size; those that give it use once, few, many or a size class.

clone size | J gene | D gene | V gene | CDR3 DNA | CDR3 protein
once | TRBJ2-2 | TRBD2 | TRBV3-1/TRBV3-2 | TGTGCCAGCAGCCACCGGGGGGGCCGACGTGGGACCGGGGAGCTGTTTTTT | CASSHRGGRRGTGELFF
NA | TRBJ1-5 | NA | TRBV19 | TGTGCCAGTAGGGGTAGCGGGGGCAATCAGCCCCAGCATTTT | CASRGSGGNQPQHF
NA | TRBJ1-5 | NA | TRBV19 | TGTGCCAGTAGTATAGATCGTAGTCAGCCCCAGCATTTT | CASSIDRSQPQHF
NA | TRBJ1-4 | NA | TRBV7-2 | TGTGCCAGCAGCTTAACGGGGGGAAGTAGTGAAAAACTGTTTTTT | CASSLTGGSSEKLFF
NA | TRBJ2-5 | NA | TRBV7-9 | TGTGCCACTAAAGACAGCCTACAAGAGACCCAGTACTTC | CATKDSLQETQYF
NA | TRBJ2-2 | TRBD1 | TRBV5-1 | TGCGCCAGCAGGAAGACAGGGGTCGACACCGGGGAGCTGTTTTTT | CASRKTGVDTGELFF
NA | TRBJ2-7 | NA | TRBV6-2/TRBV6-3 | TGTGCCAGCAGTTACCCGGCCAGCTCCTACGAGCAGTACTTC | CASSYPASSYEQYF
NA | TRBJ1-5 | TRBD1 | TRBV7-8 | TGTGCCAGCAGCTTACTGATGGGACAGGGGGCCAATCAGCCCCAGCATTTT | CASSLLMGQGANQPQHF
NA | TRBJ2-5 | TRBD2 | TRBV5-1 | TGCGCCAGCAGCCCTAGACTAGCGGGAACACAAGAGACCCAGTACTTC | CASSPRLAGTQETQYF
NA | TRBJ1-1 | NA | TRBV19 | TGTGCCAGTAGTCCAACTACCGGGACACGGGGTGAAGCTTTCTTT | CASSPTTGTRGEAFF
once | TRBJ2-5 | NA | TRBV12-3/TRBV12-4 | TGTGCCAGCAGTTTCACGGAGACCCAGTACTTC | CASSFTETQYF
NA | TRBJ1-5 | NA | TRBV5-8 | TGTGCCAGCAGCTTGGAAACCGCTAGCAATCAGCCCCAGCATTTT | CASSLETASNQPQHF
NA | TRBJ1-1 | NA | TRBV6-5 | TGTGCCAGCAGACGGGGGGGCGAAGCTTCTCTATTCTTT | CASRRGGEASLFF
once | TRBJ1-1 | NA | TRBV24-1 | TGTGCCACCAGGAAGAACACTGAAGCTTTCTTT | CATRKNTEAFF
NA | TRBJ1-5 | NA | TRBV7-8 | TGTGCCAGCAGCTTAGATGGGGGGCAGCCCCAGCATTTT | CASSLDGGQPQHF
NA | TRBJ1-2 | NA | TRBV18 | TGTGCCAGCTCACCAAAAACAGTAAACTATGGCTACACCTTC | CASSPKTVNYGYTF
NA | TRBJ1-5 | NA | TRBV7-8 | TGTGCCAGCAGCTTAGTTGAGGGTTTCCAGCCCCAGCATTTT | CASSLVEGFQPQHF
NA | TRBJ1-2 | TRBD1 | TRBV6-6 | TGTGCCAGCAGTCCTTTACCGGGACAGGATGGCTACACCTTC | CASSPLPGQDGYTF
NA | TRBJ2-5 | TRBD2 | TRBV7-2 | TGTGCCAGCAGCTATGGGGCCTTAGCGGGAAGGGGCCGGGAGACCCAGTACTTC | CASSYGALAGRGRETQYF
NA | TRBJ2-1 | NA | TRBV4-3 | TGCGCCAGCAGCCAAGGGGTGACAGGTTACAATGAGCAGTTCTTC | CASSQGVTGYNEQFF
once | TRBJ1-3 | NA | TRBV7-2 | TGTGCCAGCAGCTTGACAGCCTCTGGAAACACCATATATTTT | CASSLTASGNTIYF
once | TRBJ1-5 | TRBD1 | TRBV27 | TGTGCCAGCAGTACCTGGGACAGGGATCAGCCCCAGCATTTT | CASSTWDRDQPQHF
NA | TRBJ1-2 | NA | TRBV30 | TGTGCCTGGTACCGAGACTTTGGTGGCTACACCTTC | CAWYRDFGGYTF
NA | TRBJ2-7 | NA | TRBV18 | TGTGCCAGCTCGCCCGGTTCTGGGGCCTACGAGCAGTACTTC | CASSPGSGAYEQYF
NA | TRBJ2-2 | NA | TRBV6-1 | TGTGCCAGCAGTGAATCCGGGGAGCTGTTTTTT | CASSESGELFF
once | TRBJ1-2 | TRBD1 | TRBV29-1 | TGCAGCGTCCCGTCGACAGGGATTGACTATGGCTACACCTTC | CSVPSTGIDYGYTF
NA | TRBJ1-4 | TRBD1 | TRBV27 | TGTGCCAGCAGTTCGCCGACAGGGGCTAATGAAAAACTGTTTTTT | CASSSPTGANEKLFF
NA | TRBJ2-3 | TRBD2 | TRBV7-2 | TGTGCCAGCAGCTTAAGCGGGGCGGGGCCAGATACGCAGTATTTT | CASSLSGAGPDTQYF
NA | TRBJ1-5 | NA | TRBV28 | TGTGCCAGCAGAGTCCCGTGGGGCAATCAGCCCCAGCATTTT | CASRVPWGNQPQHF
NA | TRBJ1-6 | TRBD1 | TRBV5-1 | TGCGCCAGCAGCTGGGACAGGGGTCGGAATTCACCCCTCCACTTT | CASSWDRGRNSPLHF
NA | TRBJ1-4 | TRBD1 | TRBV6-5 | TGTGCCAAGGTAAGGGGGCGGGCAAGCTCCGGGGTGTTTTTT | CAKVRGRASSGVFF
once | TRBJ2-5 | TRBD2 | TRBV30 | TGTGCCTGGAGTGGGACTAGCGGGGGGCCAGAGACCCAGTACTTC | CAWSGTSGGPETQYF
NA | TRBJ2-3 | NA | TRBV6-5 | TGTGCCAGCAGTTACTCTCCGGCAGATACGCAGTATTTT | CASSYSPADTQYF
NA | TRBJ1-5 | NA | TRBV7-9 | TGTGCCAGCAGCCCCTCAGAAGGGGCCTTGAGCAATCAGCCCCAGCATTTT | CASSPSEGALSNQPQHF
NA | TRBJ2-5 | NA | TRBV6-6 | TGTGCCAGCAGTTACCTCGCGACGGGACACCAAGAGACCCAGTACTTC | CASSYLATGHQETQYF
NA | TRBJ2-1 | TRBD2 | TRBV14 | TGTGCCAGCAGCCGGGGAGGGAGGAATGAGCAGTTCTTC | CASSRGGRNEQFF